The clone carrying this T cell receptor (beta chain) was recorded only once. This entry is derived from a study of PD-1 blockade in classical Hodgkin lymphoma. The method was immunoSEQ multiplex PCR; TCRdb's version includes in-frame clones alone and lacks a portion of them. The repertoire holds under 80,000 clones, with 70% to 80% as singletons. Brentuximab vedotin exposure varied, and every patient relapsed after autologous stem cell transplantation. Responses achieved at best were complete response, partial response or progressive disease. Source: peripheral blood mononuclear cells (PBMCs), taken before the second cycle of nivolumab. This receptor was identified in a human donor with classical Hodgkin lymphoma.

The CDR3 reads CASRSGANTGELFF. The CDR3 DNA reads TGTGCCAGCAGGTCAGGAGCGAACACCGGGGAGCTGTTTTTT. V usage is TRBV7-3 and J usage is TRBJ2-2; no firm D call. Trimming pared 6 bases from V and 0 bases from J, leaving 8 bases between. The CDR3 covers 14 residues. Germline CDR1 is SGHTA and CDR2 is FQGTGA.